The clone carrying this T cell receptor beta chain was found a few times. Its antigen is still unknown. These data come from a study of T-cell memory formation after mild COVID-19. Study results and caveats: Cross-reactive memory apparently joined, as some responding clones appeared in pre-infection memory. CD8+ contracting clones occupied EMRA, while CD4+ ones occupied mainly CM and EM.

TCRdb ran MiXCR on the 5' RACE reads and lists one entry per CDR3 protein. In the table there are roughly 400,000 distinct CDR3 sequences, about a sixth of which are singletons. V dropped 0 bases and J dropped 7 bases, with 16 bases sitting between them. The CDR3 length is 16 residues. CDR1 is SNHLY, CDR2 FYNNEI, per germline. Material: PBMCs or a T cell subset sorted from them (not recorded which). The sequence derives from a young man who had mild COVID-19 (a few samples of this study predate the infection). Cell type and time point are not known. V gene TRBV2 combines with J gene TRBJ1-5; D not resolved. CDR3: CASSEASFRLGQPQHF. DNA for the CDR3: TGTGCCAGCAGTGAAGCCTCGTTCCGACTCGGGCAGCCCCAGCATTTT.